This entry describes one T cell receptor (beta chain). The repertoire was sequenced with immunoSEQ multiplex PCR; TCRdb's copy has only in-frame clones and lacks some. The profile shows some 150,000 clones, 91% of them singletons. V trimming: 2 bases; J trimming: 0 bases; junction bases outside the gene matches: 6. This CDR3 contains 16 residues. Germline lookup yields CDR1 MDHEN and CDR2 SYDVKM. These data belong to a study of control samples from healthy donors and cancer patients. The sequenced sample was blood. This clonotype originated in a man aged 25 to 40 in good health. This chain joins TRBV28 and TRBJ1-2; 7 nucleotides match TRBD1. CDR3 nucleotide sequence: TGTGCCAGCAGTTTACGGACAGGCGCCTCTAACTATGGCTACACCTTC. It translates to CASSLRTGASNYGYTF.